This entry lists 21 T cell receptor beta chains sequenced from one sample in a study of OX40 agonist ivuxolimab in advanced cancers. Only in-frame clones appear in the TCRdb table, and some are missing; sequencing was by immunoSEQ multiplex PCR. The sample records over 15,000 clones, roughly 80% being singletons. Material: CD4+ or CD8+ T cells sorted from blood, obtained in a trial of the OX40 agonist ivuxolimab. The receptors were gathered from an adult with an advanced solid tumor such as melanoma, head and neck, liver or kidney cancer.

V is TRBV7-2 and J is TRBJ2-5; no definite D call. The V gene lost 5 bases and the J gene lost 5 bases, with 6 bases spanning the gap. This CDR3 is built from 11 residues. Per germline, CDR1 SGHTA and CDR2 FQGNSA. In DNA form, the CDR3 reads TGTGCCAGCAGCAACGGGGAGACCCAGTACTTC. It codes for CASSNGETQYF. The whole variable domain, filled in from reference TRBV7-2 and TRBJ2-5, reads GAGVSQSPSNKVTEKGKDVELRCDPISGHTALYWYRQSLGQGLEFLIYFQGNSAPDKSGLPSDRFSAERTGGSVSTLTIQRTQQEDSAVYLCASSNGETQYFGPGTRLLVL.

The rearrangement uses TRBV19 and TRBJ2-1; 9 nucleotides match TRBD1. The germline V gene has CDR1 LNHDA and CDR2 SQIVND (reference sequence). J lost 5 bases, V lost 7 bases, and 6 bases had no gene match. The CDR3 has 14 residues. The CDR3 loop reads CASMGTGRDNEQFF. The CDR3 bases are TGTGCCAGTATGGGGACAGGGAGGGACAATGAGCAGTTCTTC. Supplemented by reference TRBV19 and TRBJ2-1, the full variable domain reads DGGITQSPKYLFRKEGQNVTLSCEQNLNHDAMYWYRQDPGQGLRLIYYSQIVNDFQKGDIAEGYSVSREKKESFPLTVTSAQKNPTAFYLCASMGTGRDNEQFFGPGTRLTVL.

This CDR3 is CASSRNSLPGDTQYF. CDR3 DNA: TGTGCCAGCAGTCGAAATAGCTTGCCCGGGGATACGCAGTATTTT. The gene calls are TRBV27 and TRBJ2-3; D gene unclear. This CDR3 is built from 15 residues. CDR1 is MNHEY and CDR2 is SMNVEV in the germline V gene (reference sequence). V lost 5 bases to trimming and J lost 6 bases, with 18 bases between them.

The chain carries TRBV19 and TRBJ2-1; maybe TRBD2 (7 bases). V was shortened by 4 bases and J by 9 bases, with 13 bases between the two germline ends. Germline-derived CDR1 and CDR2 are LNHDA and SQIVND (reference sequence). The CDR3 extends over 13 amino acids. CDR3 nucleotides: TGTGCCAGTAGTACCCGCGGGGGCCCTGAGCAGTTCTTC. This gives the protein CASSTRGGPEQFF. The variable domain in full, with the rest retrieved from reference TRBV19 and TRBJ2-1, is DGGITQSPKYLFRKEGQNVTLSCEQNLNHDAMYWYRQDPGQGLRLIYYSQIVNDFQKGDIAEGYSVSREKKESFPLTVTSAQKNPTAFYLCASSTRGGPEQFFGPGTRLTVL.

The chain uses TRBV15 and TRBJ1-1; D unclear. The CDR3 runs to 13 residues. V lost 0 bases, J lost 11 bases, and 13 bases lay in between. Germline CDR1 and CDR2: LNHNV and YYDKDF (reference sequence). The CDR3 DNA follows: TGTGCCACCAGCAGAGATACGGCACTCCGGGCTTTCTTT. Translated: CATSRDTALRAFF.

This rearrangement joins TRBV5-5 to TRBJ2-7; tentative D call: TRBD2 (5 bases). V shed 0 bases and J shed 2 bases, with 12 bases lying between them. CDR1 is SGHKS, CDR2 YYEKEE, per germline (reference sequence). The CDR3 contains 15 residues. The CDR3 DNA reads TGTGCCAGCAGCTTGGGTCCCGGGATTCCCTACGAGCAGTACTTC. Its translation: CASSLGPGIPYEQYF.

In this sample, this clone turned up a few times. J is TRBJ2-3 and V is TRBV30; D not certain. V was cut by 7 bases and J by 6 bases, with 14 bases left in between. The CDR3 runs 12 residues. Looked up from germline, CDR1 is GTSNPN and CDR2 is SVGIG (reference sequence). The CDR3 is CASAPGSDTQYF. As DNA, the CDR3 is TGTGCCTCCGCGCCGGGCAGCGATACGCAGTATTTT. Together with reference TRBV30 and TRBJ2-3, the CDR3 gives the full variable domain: SQTIHQWPATLVQPVGSPLSLECTVEGTSNPNLYWYRQAAGRGLQLLFYSVGIGQISSEVPQNLSASRPQDRQFILSSKKLLLSDSGFYLCASAPGSDTQYFGPGTRLTVL.

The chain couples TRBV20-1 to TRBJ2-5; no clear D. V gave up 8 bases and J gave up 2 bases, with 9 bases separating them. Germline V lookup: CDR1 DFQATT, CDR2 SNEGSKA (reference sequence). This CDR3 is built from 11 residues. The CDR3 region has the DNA TGCAGTCCCGCGCTACAAGAGACCCAGTACTTC. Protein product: CSPALQETQYF.

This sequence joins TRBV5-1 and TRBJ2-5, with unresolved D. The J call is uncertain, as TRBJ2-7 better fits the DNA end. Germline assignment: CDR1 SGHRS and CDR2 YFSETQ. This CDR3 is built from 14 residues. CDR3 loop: CASSLGITGYEQYF. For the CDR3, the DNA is TGCGCCAGCAGCTTGGGTATTACGGGCTACGAGCAGTACTTC.

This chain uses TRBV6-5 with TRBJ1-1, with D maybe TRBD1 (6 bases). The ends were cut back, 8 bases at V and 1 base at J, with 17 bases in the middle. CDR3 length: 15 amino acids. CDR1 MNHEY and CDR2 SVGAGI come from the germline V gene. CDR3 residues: CASAGGAAKNTEAFF. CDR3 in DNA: TGTGCCAGCGCGGGGGGGGCAGCTAAGAACACTGAAGCTTTCTTT.

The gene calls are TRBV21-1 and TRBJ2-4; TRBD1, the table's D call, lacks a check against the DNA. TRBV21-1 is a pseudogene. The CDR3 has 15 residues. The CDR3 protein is CASSFRGFAKNIQYF. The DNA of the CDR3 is TGTGCCAGCAGCTTCAGGGGTTTTGCCAAAAACATTCAGTACTTC.

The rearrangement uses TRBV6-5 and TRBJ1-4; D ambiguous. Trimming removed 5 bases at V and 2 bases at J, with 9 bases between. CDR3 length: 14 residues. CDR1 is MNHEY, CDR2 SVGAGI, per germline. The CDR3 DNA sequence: TGTGCCAGCAGTCGGAGGGAGACTAATGAAAAACTGTTTTTT. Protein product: CASSRRETNEKLFF.

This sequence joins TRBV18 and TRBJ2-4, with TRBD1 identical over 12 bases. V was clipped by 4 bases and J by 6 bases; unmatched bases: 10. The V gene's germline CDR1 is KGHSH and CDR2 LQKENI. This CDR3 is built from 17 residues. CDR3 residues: CASSLRIRDRGRNIQYF. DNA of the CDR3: TGTGCCAGCTCACTTCGAATTCGGGACAGGGGGCGAAACATTCAGTACTTC. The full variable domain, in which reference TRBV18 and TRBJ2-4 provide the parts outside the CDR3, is NAGVMQNPRHLVRRRGQEARLRCSPMKGHSHVYWYRQLPEEGLKFMVYLQKENIIDESGMPKERFSAEFPKEGPSILRIQQVVRGDSAAYFCASSLRIRDRGRNIQYFGAGTRLSVL.

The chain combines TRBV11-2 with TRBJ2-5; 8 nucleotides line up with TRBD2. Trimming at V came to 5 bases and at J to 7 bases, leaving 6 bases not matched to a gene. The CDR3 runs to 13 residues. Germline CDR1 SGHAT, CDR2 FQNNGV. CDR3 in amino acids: CASSPGTRGTQYF. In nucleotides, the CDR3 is TGTGCCAGCAGCCCCGGGACTAGGGGGACCCAGTACTTC.

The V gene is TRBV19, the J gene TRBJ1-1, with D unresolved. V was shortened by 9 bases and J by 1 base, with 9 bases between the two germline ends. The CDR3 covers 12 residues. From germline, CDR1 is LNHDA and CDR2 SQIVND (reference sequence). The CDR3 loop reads CASGPANTEAFF. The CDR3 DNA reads TGTGCCAGCGGGCCAGCGAACACTGAAGCTTTCTTT.

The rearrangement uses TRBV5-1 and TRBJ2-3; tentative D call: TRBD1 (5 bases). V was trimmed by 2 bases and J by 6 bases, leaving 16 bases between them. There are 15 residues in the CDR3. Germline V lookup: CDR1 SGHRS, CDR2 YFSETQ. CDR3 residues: CASSFQGLTLDTQYF. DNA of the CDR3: TGCGCCAGCAGCTTCCAGGGCCTTACCTTGGATACGCAGTATTTT.

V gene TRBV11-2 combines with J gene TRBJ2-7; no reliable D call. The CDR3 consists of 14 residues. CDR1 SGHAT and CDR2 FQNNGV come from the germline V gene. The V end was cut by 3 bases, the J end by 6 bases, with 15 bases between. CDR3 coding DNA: TGTGCCAGCAGCTTTGAGGTTCTAGGTCCCGAGCAGTACTTC. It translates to CASSFEVLGPEQYF.

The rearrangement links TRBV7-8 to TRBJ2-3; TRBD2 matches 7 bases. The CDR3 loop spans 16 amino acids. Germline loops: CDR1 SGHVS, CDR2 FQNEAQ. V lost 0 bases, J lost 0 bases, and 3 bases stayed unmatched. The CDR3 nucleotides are TGTGCCAGCAGCTTAGCGTACGGGGGGAGCACAGATACGCAGTATTTT. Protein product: CASSLAYGGSTDTQYF.

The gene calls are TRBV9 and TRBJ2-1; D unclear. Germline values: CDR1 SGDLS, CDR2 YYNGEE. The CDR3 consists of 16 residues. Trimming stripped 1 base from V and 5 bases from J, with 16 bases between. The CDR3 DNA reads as TGTGCCAGCAGCGTAACGCCACTTATAATTAACAATGAGCAGTTCTTC. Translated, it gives CASSVTPLIINNEQFF.

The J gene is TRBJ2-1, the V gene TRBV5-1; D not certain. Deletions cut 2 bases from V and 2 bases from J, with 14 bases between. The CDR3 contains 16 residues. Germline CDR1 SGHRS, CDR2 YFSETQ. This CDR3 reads CASSLDQEKTYNEQFF. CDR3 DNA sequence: TGCGCCAGCAGCTTAGATCAGGAGAAAACCTACAATGAGCAGTTCTTC.

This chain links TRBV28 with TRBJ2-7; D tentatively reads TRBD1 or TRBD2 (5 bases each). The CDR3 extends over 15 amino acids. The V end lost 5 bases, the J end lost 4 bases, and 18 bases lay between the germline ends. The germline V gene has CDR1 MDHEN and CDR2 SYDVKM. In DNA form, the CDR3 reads TGTGCCAGCAGTACGACAGCTTCGGGGTCTTACGAGCAGTACTTC. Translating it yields CASSTTASGSYEQYF.